This TCR beta chain was recovered during a study of cytomegalovirus exposure and HLA in healthy donors (dated by TCRdb to the late 2010s). Regarding the research as a whole: In an earlier analysis of roughly 590 of the donors, less than 350 Gb of sequence data and 90 million to 120 million unique TCR beta sequences from 150 million to 200 million T cells were reported. Genome-wide SNP genotypes for about three fifths of the roughly 670 donors were used in a later genetic analysis, which treated that subset as a discovery cohort. The later analysis used no new phenotypic data to find candidate immune exposures, relying instead on TCR beta sequences and their occurrence across donors. About five DR-DQ haplotypes were handled as single units for association and clustering because linkage in the cohort was strong. Using immunosequencing, the study profiled T cell repertoires from around 670 subjects and related those repertoires to cytomegalovirus serostatus. The study aimed to test whether signatures of past pathogen exposure could be identified by cataloging public T cell receptors. A separate validation cohort of roughly 130 different subjects was used in addition to the 666-subject first cohort. The study combined high-throughput TCR immunosequencing, statistical association of individual TCRs with disease status, and machine learning to predict cytomegalovirus infection status. Both class I and class II loci were covered by HLA typing, at four-digit resolution. All discovery cohort repertoires had been generated using a single sequencing platform. Among 300 to 500 genotyped donors of the cohort, an average of approximately 240,000 unique TCR beta nucleotide sequences was sequenced per donor, of which about 19% were non-productive. In a later analysis, previously published TCR beta repertoires from about 640 donors were re-analyzed and high-resolution HLA genotyping was added so that TCR occurrence patterns could be studied. Approximately 300 gigabases of sequencing data and 70 million to 95 million unique TCR sequences made up an early release that covered 500 to 650 HLA-typed donors. Typing coverage varied by locus: about 629-630 donors for A, B, C, DRB1 and DQB1; 522 for DQA1; approximately 610 for DPA1; around 450 for DPB1. In an earlier analysis of 500 to 650 of the donors, high-throughput TCR beta sequencing was used to judge whether each TCR beta V gene segment behaved as functional or pseudogenic. Donor age, sex, ethnicity and CMV serostatus were compiled together with the repertoire data. The genetic ancestry cluster associated with self-reported Caucasian donors included 81% of the roughly 410 genotyped donors.

General conclusions and limits of the study: A later genetic analysis associated a missense DCLRE1C variant with V-gene and J-gene trimming of TCR beta chains, and an independent cohort replicated the association. The cohort was sequenced for TCR beta chains only, and without alpha or paired-chain data the features that could be detected were limited. An earlier analysis of around 600 of the donors showed that most TCR beta V segments appeared in productive rearrangements either about 87% or about 30% of the time, which broadly matched IMGT annotations. Strong co-occurrence of HLA alleles, especially DR and DQ, made assigning TCR associations to individual alleles difficult. A group of highly shared sequence variants was considered likely to be a technical artifact of the sequencing pipeline. In a later analysis, HLA-associated TCR beta chains showed more clonal expansion and lower generation probabilities than non-associated chains that were equally common. Across donors, most TCR sequences were observed very rarely, whereas some public TCRs were present in many individuals. In the study, around 150 TCR beta chains were listed as associated with cytomegalovirus. The 87-base-pair reads could not distinguish some IMGT-functional V segments, including TRBV6-2 and TRBV6-3, so those segments were excluded. Correlated functional status among segregating V segments might be attributable to linkage disequilibrium, but an unknown experimental factor could not be ruled out. According to a later analysis, most CMV-associated TCR beta chains appeared to be HLA-restricted, and the HLA associations seemed to be driven largely by CMV exposure. The only immune exposure information available for the cohort was CMV serostatus. Because HLA typing was missing for some donors at each locus, association tests included only the typed subset. According to a later analysis, parvovirus B19, influenza, CMV and Epstein-Barr virus appeared linked to several top co-occurrence clusters. A further reported finding was that TCR beta sequences accurately predicted the HLA-A and HLA-B alleles for most subjects in the first cohort. In vitro tests confirmed that a few of the cytomegalovirus-associated TCR beta chains recognize cytomegalovirus antigens. Compared with the 666-donor mean, donors in an Asian-associated ancestry cluster had fewer N-insertions in productive TCRs, according to a later genetic analysis. Presence/absence analyses assumed roughly uniform sequencing depth across donors, an assumption that may not hold. Because counts were too low, 15 to 20 rarely observed V segments, including chromosome 9 orphons, were left out of the earlier analysis of 587 of the donors. In both the original and validation cohorts, the classifier was reported to diagnose cytomegalovirus status with high specificity and sensitivity. A later analysis found that TCR association rates varied across HLA loci, with DRB1 alleles showing the most associated TCRs and HLA-C alleles the fewest. According to the authors, the approach could potentially be generalized to other disease states and immunological phenotypes. In a later analysis, 15,000 to 20,000 TCR beta sequences were associated with specific HLA alleles at a false discovery rate of 0.05.

This clone was found once. It has no known antigen specificity. The input lacks base qualities; no much larger clone sits a single base away. In total, more than 500 healthy bone marrow donors made up the cohort. At the time of sampling, every cohort member was nominally healthy, though immune exposures that went unrecorded were likely present. The donor tested CMV seronegative, placing the donor among the 350 to 400 seronegative members of the cohort. Every donor gave a peripheral blood sample, and the peripheral blood mononuclear cells from that sample were used for TCR beta sequencing. The Qiagen DNeasy Blood Extraction Kit was used to extract genomic DNA from the blood cell samples. Libraries were constructed by the immunoSEQ multiplex PCR assay. A mixture of 60 forward primers for TCR Vbeta segments and 13 reverse primers for TCR Jbeta segments was used in the multiplex PCR. A multiplex PCR assay on genomic DNA amplified the CDR3 region of rearranged TCR beta genes. On the Illumina HiSeq System, the amplified TCR beta libraries were sequenced as 87-base-pair reads. The study's own analysis went as follows. A later analysis counted some 80 million unique TCR beta chains across the approximately 700 repertoires, and approximately 11 million of these chains were shared by at least two donors. A nearest-neighbor algorithm error-corrected the raw reads and collapsed the reads into unique sequences, merging closely related sequences to remove PCR and sequencing errors. V, D and J gene segments were assigned by aligning CDR3 sequences to IMGT reference sequences. For a sequence to be retained, a match of at least six nucleotides to both a V gene segment and a J gene segment was required. Rearrangements were called productive when the CDR3 lacked stop codons and stayed in frame with V and J; all others were non-productive. CDR3 was defined according to IMGT convention as the region running from the second conserved V-encoded cysteine to the conserved J-encoded phenylalanine. In an earlier analysis of more than 550 of the donors, sequences lacking an unambiguous match to a single V gene segment were excluded. In an earlier analysis of 587 of the donors, V segments were called functional above 56.7% productive rearrangements and were called segregating when the between-donor standard deviation exceeded 5%. A statistical classification framework was built to diagnose cytomegalovirus status from the catalog of TCR beta chain sequences. In a later analysis, TCR nucleotide sequences were compared against IMGT/GENE-DB human TR gene sequences so that V and J genes could be assigned. In a later analysis, CDR3 sequences and most-parsimonious VDJ recombination scenarios were assigned using the TCRdist pipeline. In a later analysis, each TCR beta chain was defined by its CDR3 amino acid sequence together with its V-gene family, and reads without a unique V-gene family were excluded. To address suspected cross-contamination and a sequencing artifact, a later analysis removed under 600 highly shared, low-generation-probability nucleotide sequences. In a later analysis, a clonal expansion index was calculated for each public chain from normalized within-repertoire ranks of inferred template counts. Generation probabilities in a later analysis came from a VDJ recombination model fitted to out-of-frame rearrangements, and those results were checked against IGoR. Hypergeometric tests were used in a later analysis to score TCR-TCR, TCR-HLA and TCR-CMV co-occurrence, with a repertoire-size bias correction applied to the TCR pairs. To estimate false discovery rates, a later analysis permuted the HLA or CMV assignments 20 times. In a later analysis, co-occurring TCRs were grouped using DBSCAN, with TCRdist sequence similarity added in when clustering inside HLA-allele-positive subsets. Repertoires with fewer than 30,000 or more than 120,000 public chains were left out of co-occurrence clustering, as were about 5 repertoires with anomalous nucleotide sharing. TCRdb obtained this table from immuneACCESS and retained in-frame rearrangements with V and J assigned. These tables miss some clones; where compared with another copy, unresolved V genes account for less than half of the shortfall, and the remainder is unexplained. V and J calls and clone size are those listed in that table; D and trimming were worked out from the DNA. The sample table lists 100,000 to 150,000 clones, more than 80% of them with a count of one. The ten largest account for 1% of the sample.

A distance of 16 bases separates the germline ends of V and J, which lose 2 bases and 4 bases respectively. Counted from cysteine to phenylalanine, this CDR3 has 16 amino acids. Only the CDR3 portion is preserved as DNA: 48 bases, with reading frame beginning at the first base. Via the germline V gene (reference sequence), CDR1 is LNHDA and CDR2 SQIVND. The specimen was PBMCs. This TCR came from a man aged 35 to 55 in good health and CMV-seronegative. The chain couples TRBV19 to TRBJ2-3, with TRBD1 tentatively as D gene (8 bases match). The sequence in DNA is TGTGCCAGTAGTATACAGGGGGCGGGAGTGGCAGATACGCAGTATTTT. Translated, this is CASSIQGAGVADTQYF.